One T cell receptor (beta chain) is described in this entry. The data are from a study of blood T cell repertoires in COVID-19. Overall study: There were acute and convalescent COVID-19 samples, and they came from the United States, Italy and Spain.

Per the germline V gene, CDR1 is KGHDR and CDR2 is SFDVKD. The V gene end was trimmed by 4 bases and the J gene end by 0 bases; junction bases not matched to a gene: 1. The CDR3 is 16 residues long. Per the original data handling: Amplification from reference gene primers served as the basis for estimated nucleated cell counts. The data were produced by immunoSEQ multiplex PCR, yet TCRdb's version contains in-frame clones alone and is incomplete. For V, J and clone size, that table is used; D and trimming come from the DNA. This sample carries about 46,000 clones, 70% to 90% of them seen once, and the ten largest clones take 3.5% to 4.5%.

The clonotype comes from an elderly man with active COVID-19. The sample comprised peripheral blood. The chain links TRBV24-1 to TRBJ2-1; 11 bases map to TRBD2. CDR3 nucleotides: TGTGCCACCAGTGACACTAGCGGGAGCTCCTACAATGAGCAGTTCTTC. Residues: CATSDTSGSSYNEQFF.